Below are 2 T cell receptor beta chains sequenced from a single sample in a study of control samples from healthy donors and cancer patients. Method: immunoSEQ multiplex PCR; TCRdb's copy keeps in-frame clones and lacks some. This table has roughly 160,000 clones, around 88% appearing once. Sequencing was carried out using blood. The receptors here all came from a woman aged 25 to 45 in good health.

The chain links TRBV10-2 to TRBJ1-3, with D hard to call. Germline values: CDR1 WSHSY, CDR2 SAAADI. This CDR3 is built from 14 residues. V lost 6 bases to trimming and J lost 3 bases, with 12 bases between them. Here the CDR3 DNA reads TGCGCCAGCAGACCGGGTCAGCTTGGAAACACCATATATTTT. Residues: CASRPGQLGNTIYF.

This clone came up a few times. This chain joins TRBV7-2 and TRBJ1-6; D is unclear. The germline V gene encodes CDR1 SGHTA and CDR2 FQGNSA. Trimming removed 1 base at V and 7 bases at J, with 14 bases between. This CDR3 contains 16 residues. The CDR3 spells CASSLEGTSSNSPLHF. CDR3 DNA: TGTGCCAGCAGCTTAGAGGGCACCTCCTCAAATTCACCCCTCCACTTT.